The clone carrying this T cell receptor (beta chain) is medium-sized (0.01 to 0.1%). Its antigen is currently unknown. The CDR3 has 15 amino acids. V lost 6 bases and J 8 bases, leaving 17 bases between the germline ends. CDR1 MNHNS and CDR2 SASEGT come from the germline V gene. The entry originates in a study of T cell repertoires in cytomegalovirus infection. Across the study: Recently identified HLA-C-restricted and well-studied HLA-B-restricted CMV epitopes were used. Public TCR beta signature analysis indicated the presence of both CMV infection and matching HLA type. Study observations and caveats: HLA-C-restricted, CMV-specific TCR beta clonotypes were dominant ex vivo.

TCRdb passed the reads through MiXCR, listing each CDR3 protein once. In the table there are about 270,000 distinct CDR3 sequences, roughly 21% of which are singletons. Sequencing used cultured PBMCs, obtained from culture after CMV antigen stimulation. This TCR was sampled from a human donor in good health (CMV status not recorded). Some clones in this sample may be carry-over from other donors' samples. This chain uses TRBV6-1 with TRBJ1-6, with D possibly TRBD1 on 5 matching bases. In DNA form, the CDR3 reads TGTGCCAGCAGCCCCAGGGAGGGCGTGTATTCACCCCTCCACTTT. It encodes CASSPREGVYSPLHF.